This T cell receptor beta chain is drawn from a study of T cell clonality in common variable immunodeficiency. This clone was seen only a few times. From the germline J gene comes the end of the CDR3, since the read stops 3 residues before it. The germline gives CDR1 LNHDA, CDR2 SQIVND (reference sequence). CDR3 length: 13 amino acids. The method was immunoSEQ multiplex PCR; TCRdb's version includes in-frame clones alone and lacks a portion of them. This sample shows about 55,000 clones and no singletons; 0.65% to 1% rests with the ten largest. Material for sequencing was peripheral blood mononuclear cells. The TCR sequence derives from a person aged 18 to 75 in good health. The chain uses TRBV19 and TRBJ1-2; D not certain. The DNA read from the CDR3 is TGTGCCAGTTCCGGGAGTAGCGGGAACGAC. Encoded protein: CASSGSSGND. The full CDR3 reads CASSGSSGNDYTF.